This T cell receptor beta chain was captured in a study of shared clonotypes between healthy human individuals. As for the study in general: The donors, two women and three men, were aged 18 to 49. Three CD4 naive, three CD4 memory, two CD8 naive and one CD8 memory plate were used per donor.

Study-wide points: On the whole, naive subsets had larger estimated richness than memory subsets had.

The donors, all of them Caucasian adults, lived in Nashville, Tennessee. As to this clone: The target antigen is unknown.

Only in-frame clones appear in the TCRdb table, and some are missing; sequencing was by immunoSEQ multiplex PCR. The table lists around 690,000 clones, 90% of them singletons, with 34% in the top ten. The receptor comes from a man between 18 and 29 years old in good health. Some clones in this sample may be carry-over from other donors' samples. Source material: memory CD8+ T cells from PBMCs. Subset meaning: CD45RO+ cells pooled with CCR7-negative TemRA cells.

The CDR3: CASSYLTEETQYF. The CDR3 region has the DNA TGTGCCAGCAGCTACCTGACAGAAGAGACCCAGTACTTC. This sequence joins TRBV7-9 and TRBJ2-5; TRBD1 is a possible D gene (5 bases). Germline lookup yields CDR1 SEHNR and CDR2 FQNEAQ (reference sequence). The CDR3 has 13 residues. Between the trimmed V and J ends, which lost 4 bases and 3 bases, there was a span of 9 bases.